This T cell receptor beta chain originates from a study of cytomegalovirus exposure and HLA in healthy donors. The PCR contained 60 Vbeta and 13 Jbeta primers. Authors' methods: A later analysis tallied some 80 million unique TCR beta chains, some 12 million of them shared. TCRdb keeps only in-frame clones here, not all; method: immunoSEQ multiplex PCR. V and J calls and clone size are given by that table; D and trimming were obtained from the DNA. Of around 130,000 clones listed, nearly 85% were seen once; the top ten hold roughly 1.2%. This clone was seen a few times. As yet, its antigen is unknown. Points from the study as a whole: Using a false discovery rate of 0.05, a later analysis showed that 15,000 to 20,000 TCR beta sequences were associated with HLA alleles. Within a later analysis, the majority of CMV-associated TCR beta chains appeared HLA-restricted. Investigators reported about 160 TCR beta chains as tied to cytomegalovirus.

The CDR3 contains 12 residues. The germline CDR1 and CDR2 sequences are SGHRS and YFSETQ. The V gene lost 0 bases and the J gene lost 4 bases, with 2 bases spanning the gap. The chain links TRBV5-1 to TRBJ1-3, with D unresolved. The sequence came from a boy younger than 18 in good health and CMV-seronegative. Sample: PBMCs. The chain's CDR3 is CASSLVGNTIYF. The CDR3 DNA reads TGCGCCAGCAGCTTGGTAGGAAACACCATATATTTT.